The 29 T cell receptor beta chains reported below all come from one sample, sequenced in a study of cytomegalovirus exposure and HLA in healthy donors. Method: immunoSEQ multiplex PCR; TCRdb's copy keeps in-frame clones and lacks some. The table lists some 170,000 clones, 75% to 90% of them singletons. The sample comprised PBMCs. These receptors came from a woman under 30 in good health and CMV-seronegative.

The chain is built from TRBV4-3 and TRBJ2-5; D is unresolved. This CDR3 has 14 amino acids. Germline CDR1 reads LGHNA; CDR2 reads YSLEER. Trimming removed 0 bases at V and 5 bases at J, with 10 bases between. CDR3: CASSQEENKETQYF. CDR3 coding DNA: TGCGCCAGCAGCCAAGAGGAGAATAAGGAGACCCAGTACTTC.

The chain recombines TRBV5-1 with TRBJ2-7; possibly TRBD1 for D (6 bases). The germline CDR1 and CDR2 sequences are SGHRS and YFSETQ. V gave up 3 bases and J gave up 3 bases, with 13 bases separating them. The CDR3 sequence is 14 residues long. Here the CDR3 reads CASSSRDNDYEQYF. DNA of the CDR3: TGCGCCAGCAGCTCCCGGGACAATGACTACGAGCAGTACTTC.

This chain connects TRBV27 to TRBJ2-1, with TRBD2 matching over 13 bases. The J segment lost 6 bases and the V segment lost 2 bases, leaving 1 base of the junction unmatched. The CDR3 has 15 amino acids. CDR1 is MNHEY, CDR2 SMNVEV, per germline (reference sequence). CDR3 amino acids: CASSLGTSGTNEQFF. The CDR3 DNA follows: TGTGCCAGCAGTTTAGGGACTAGCGGGACCAATGAGCAGTTCTTC.

The V call is TRBV28, the J call TRBJ1-6, with TRBD1 matching 8 bases. Germline CDR1 and CDR2: MDHEN and SYDVKM. Trimming cost V 5 bases and J 6 bases; bases outside gene matches: 15. CDR3 length: 18 residues. The CDR3 is CASSVRGGTGRGNSPLHF. DNA of the CDR3: TGTGCCAGCAGTGTGCGGGGGGGGACAGGCAGGGGTAATTCACCCCTCCACTTT.

This chain connects TRBV29-1 to TRBJ2-2; TRBD2 might be the D (5 bases). The CDR3 consists of 15 residues. Germline V lookup: CDR1 SQVTM, CDR2 ANQGSEA. The V end was cut by 7 bases, the J end by 0 bases, with 15 bases between. In nucleotides, the CDR3 is TGCAGCGCCACACGGGGTCCGGCGAACACCGGGGAGCTGTTTTTT. It translates to CSATRGPANTGELFF.

This chain connects TRBV18 to TRBJ1-5, with 7 nucleotides matching TRBD1. Trimming cost V 5 bases and J 5 bases; bases outside gene matches: 6. The CDR3 runs to 14 residues. Germline CDR1 KGHSH, CDR2 LQKENI. CDR3 in DNA: TGTGCCAGCTCAGGGACAGAACCATATCAGCCCCAGCATTTT. Its protein is CASSGTEPYQPQHF.

Only one count was recorded for this clone. The genes are TRBV15 and TRBJ2-2; 7 bases map to TRBD1. The ends lost 3 bases at V and 5 bases at J; junction bases unmatched: 6. Germline CDR1 is LNHNV and CDR2 is YYDKDF (reference sequence). The CDR3 is 15 amino acids. CDR3 sequence: CATSRTGTETGELFF. The CDR3 nucleotides are TGTGCCACCAGCAGGACAGGGACGGAAACCGGGGAGCTGTTTTTT.

The chain has TRBV19 and TRBJ2-7; a possible D gene is TRBD2 (5 bases). There are 14 residues in the CDR3. In germline, CDR1 is LNHDA, CDR2 SQIVND (reference sequence). V lost 2 bases and J lost 0, with 8 bases in between. The CDR3 DNA is TGTGCCAGTAGTATAACCGGAGGCTCCTACGAGCAGTACTTC. This codes for CASSITGGSYEQYF.

The chain carries TRBV18 and TRBJ2-3; 7 bases are a match to TRBD2. With V trimmed by 2 bases and J by 3 bases, 8 bases remained unmatched. This CDR3 has 16 amino acids. The germline gives CDR1 KGHSH, CDR2 LQKENI. As DNA, the CDR3 is TGTGCCAGCTCACCATACGCGGGGACTAAGACAGATACGCAGTATTTT. Its protein product is CASSPYAGTKTDTQYF.

V gene TRBV10-3 combines with J gene TRBJ1-6; the match to TRBD1 covers 9 bases. CDR1 is ENHRY, CDR2 SYGVKD, per germline. This CDR3 region has 19 residues. Trimming removed 0 bases from V and 6 bases from J; junction bases left unmatched: 12. The CDR3, as DNA: TGTGCCATCAGTGAGTCGGTGGGACAGGGAAAGGGTGGTAATTCACCCCTCCACTTT. Its protein is CAISESVGQGKGGNSPLHF.

The chain combines TRBV9 with TRBJ1-1; possible D gene TRBD1, 6 bases. Germline V gene sequence: CDR1 SGDLS, CDR2 YYNGEE. The CDR3 covers 14 residues. V lost 3 bases, J lost 0 bases, and 9 bases lay in between. The CDR3 region is CASSGDRLNTEAFF. CDR3 DNA sequence: TGTGCCAGCAGCGGTGACAGGCTGAACACTGAAGCTTTCTTT.

The V call is TRBV11-2, the J call TRBJ1-2; D uncertain. V was pared by 0 bases and J by 3 bases, with 14 bases between. Germline CDR1 reads SGHAT; CDR2 reads FQNNGV. The CDR3 is 16 amino acids. Here the CDR3 reads CASSLDPNGGYYGYTF. The CDR3 bases are TGTGCCAGCAGCTTAGATCCAAACGGCGGGTACTATGGCTACACCTTC. Supplemented by reference TRBV11-2 and TRBJ1-2, the full variable domain reads EAGVAQSPRYKIIEKRQSVAFWCNPISGHATLYWYQQILGQGPKLLIQFQNNGVVDDSQLPKDRFSAERLKGVDSTLKIQPAKLEDSAVYLCASSLDPNGGYYGYTFGSGTRLTVV.

This sequence joins TRBV4-3 and TRBJ2-7, with 7 bases aligning to TRBD1. The germline V gene has CDR1 LGHNA and CDR2 YSLEER. Trimming at V came to 4 bases and at J to 7 bases, leaving 16 bases not matched to a gene. This CDR3 is 16 amino acids long. CDR3 nucleotide sequence: TGCGCCAGCAGCCGCCCGCCGACAGGGAAACTACGGGAGCAGTACTTC. Translated: CASSRPPTGKLREQYF.

The chain has TRBV15 and TRBJ2-5, with D possibly being TRBD2 (6 bases). Germline V CDR1 and CDR2: LNHNV, YYDKDF (reference sequence). V was shortened by 6 bases and J by 5 bases, with 16 bases between the two germline ends. The CDR3 extends over 14 amino acids. The DNA for the CDR3 is TGTGCCACCAGTATAGCGGCGGCCAGGGAGACCCAGTACTTC. Its translation is CATSIAAARETQYF.

This clone was counted a few times. The chain has TRBV7-8 and TRBJ2-7, with 9 bases that match TRBD1. V shed 4 bases and J 2 bases; nucleotides not matched to a gene: 3. CDR1 and CDR2 from the germline V gene are SGHVS and FQNEAQ. This CDR3 contains 14 residues. CDR3 sequence: CASSWDRAAYEQYF. In DNA form, the CDR3 reads TGTGCCAGCAGCTGGGACAGGGCGGCCTACGAGCAGTACTTC.

V usage is TRBV5-1 and J usage is TRBJ2-3; 10 bases align to TRBD2. V lost 0 bases and J lost 4; bases outside the gene matches: 5. Germline CDR1 SGHRS, CDR2 YFSETQ. The length of the CDR3 is 16 residues. The CDR3 here is CASSLAQRGGADTQYF. In DNA, the CDR3 is TGCGCCAGCAGCTTGGCCCAGCGGGGGGGTGCAGATACGCAGTATTTT. Drawing the rest from reference TRBV5-1 and TRBJ2-3, the complete variable domain is KAGVTQTPRYLIKTRGQQVTLSCSPISGHRSVSWYQQTPGQGLQFLFEYFSETQRNKGNFPGRFSGRQFSNSRSEMNVSTLELGDSALYLCASSLAQRGGADTQYFGPGTRLTVL.

The chain links TRBV7-2 to TRBJ2-1, with a possible D match to TRBD2 (7 bases). Trimming removed 5 bases from V and 3 bases from J, with 11 bases in between. CDR3 size: 14 residues. CDR1 and CDR2 (germline): SGHTA, FQGNSA. This CDR3 is CASSGGGVYNEQFF. The CDR3 nucleotides read TGTGCCAGCAGCGGAGGGGGGGTCTACAATGAGCAGTTCTTC.

V is TRBV5-5 and J is TRBJ1-1; D gene ambiguous. Germline V gene sequence: CDR1 SGHKS, CDR2 YYEKEE (reference sequence). The ends were cut back, 0 bases at V and 7 bases at J, with 13 bases in the middle. The CDR3 is 14 residues long. The chain's CDR3 is CASSLEGAGVEAFF. CDR3 nucleotide sequence: TGTGCCAGCAGCTTGGAAGGCGCGGGTGTTGAAGCTTTCTTT.

The chain couples TRBV6-1 to TRBJ1-6, with 10 bases lining up with TRBD1. Germline loops: CDR1 MNHNS, CDR2 SASEGT. The CDR3 is 14 amino acids. V shed 5 bases, J shed 10 bases, and the junction held 5 bases outside the gene matches. CDR3 sequence (DNA): TGTGCCAGCAGTCGACAGGGGGCGGACTCACCCCTCCACTTT. It encodes CASSRQGADSPLHF.

This CDR3 is CASSIRDRVNEQFF. CDR3 in DNA: TGTGCCAGCAGCATCCGGGACAGGGTAAATGAGCAGTTCTTC. This sequence joins TRBV5-4 and TRBJ2-1, with TRBD1 identical over 9 bases. CDR1 is SGHNT, CDR2 YYREEE, per germline (reference sequence). V was clipped by 4 bases and J by 7 bases; unmatched bases: 6. This CDR3 spans 14 amino acids.

This clone was observed a handful of times. V usage is TRBV27 and J usage is TRBJ2-1, with D possibly being TRBD2 (5 bases). Germline-derived CDR1 and CDR2 are MNHEY and SMNVEV (reference sequence). The V gene lost 6 bases and the J gene lost 0 bases, with 9 bases spanning the gap. The CDR3 runs to 14 residues. CDR3 residues: CASRDYFSYNEQFF. CDR3 in DNA: TGTGCCAGCAGAGACTATTTCTCCTACAATGAGCAGTTCTTC.

This chain uses TRBV5-1 with TRBJ2-3; a possible D gene is TRBD2 (7 bases). Germline V gene sequence: CDR1 SGHRS, CDR2 YFSETQ. The V end lost 3 bases, the J end lost 0 bases, and 14 bases lay between the germline ends. The CDR3 length is 16 residues. DNA of the CDR3: TGCGCCAGCAGCTCGGGGGGCGCGGGGAGCACAGATACGCAGTATTTT. Amino acids: CASSSGGAGSTDTQYF. Drawing the rest from reference TRBV5-1 and TRBJ2-3, the complete variable domain is KAGVTQTPRYLIKTRGQQVTLSCSPISGHRSVSWYQQTPGQGLQFLFEYFSETQRNKGNFPGRFSGRQFSNSRSEMNVSTLELGDSALYLCASSSGGAGSTDTQYFGPGTRLTVL.

V and J are TRBV27 and TRBJ2-1; the match to TRBD1 covers 8 bases. The CDR3 extends over 15 amino acids. The V and J ends lost 4 bases and 7 bases, in that order; junction bases with no gene match: 9. CDR1 MNHEY and CDR2 SMNVEV come from the germline V gene (reference sequence). CDR3 bases: TGTGCCAGCAGTTCGGGACAGGTCGGGAAGAATGAGCAGTTCTTC. Its translation is CASSSGQVGKNEQFF.

The V call is TRBV6-1, the J call TRBJ2-7, with TRBD1 matching 7 bases. The germline V gene has CDR1 MNHNS and CDR2 SASEGT. The CDR3 is made up of 13 amino acids. V shed 10 bases, J shed 2 bases, and the junction held 8 bases outside the gene matches. As DNA, the CDR3 is TGTGCCACACAACAGGGGATCGCCTACGAGCAGTACTTC. This codes for CATQQGIAYEQYF.

The chain has TRBV7-2 and TRBJ2-3; maybe TRBD2 (6 bases). Germline V gives CDR1 SGHTA, CDR2 FQGNSA. Trimming removed 5 bases from V and 2 bases from J, with 17 bases in between. CDR3 size: 16 residues. DNA of the CDR3: TGTGCCAGCAGCCCCCAGTGGGAGGTCCCCACAGATACGCAGTATTTT. Translated: CASSPQWEVPTDTQYF.

The genes are TRBV7-2 and TRBJ2-1, with TRBD2 as a possible D gene (6 bases). Germline CDR1 is SGHTA and CDR2 is FQGNSA. Trimming took off 5 bases at V and 6 bases at J, with 23 bases between the two ends. The length of the CDR3 is 17 residues. For the CDR3, the DNA is TGTGCCAGCAGCCCCTGGGGACTCGGTTTAATCACCAATGAGCAGTTCTTC. Translated: CASSPWGLGLITNEQFF.

This sequence joins TRBV7-2 and TRBJ2-5; 10 bases fit TRBD2. The junction had 10 bases not matched to a gene; V was cut back by 2 bases and J by 7 bases. Germline V gene data show CDR1 as SGHTA and CDR2 as FQGNSA. This CDR3 region has 16 residues. Written as DNA, the CDR3 is TGTGCCAGCAGCTTAAGGGCTAGCGGGAGAGGAGGGACCCAGTACTTC. Translating gives CASSLRASGRGGTQYF.

The rearrangement links TRBV10-3 to TRBJ1-3; tentatively, D is TRBD1 (5 bases). Trimming left V 8 bases short and J 0 bases short, with 17 bases between. Germline CDR1 is ENHRY and CDR2 is SYGVKD. The CDR3 loop spans 16 amino acids. CDR3 amino acids: CAIASGGTPSGNTIYF. As DNA, the CDR3 is TGTGCCATCGCCTCCGGGGGGACCCCCTCTGGAAACACCATATATTTT.

This chain connects TRBV4-1 to TRBJ1-5; 8 bases map to TRBD1. Germline V gene lookup returns CDR1 MGHRA and CDR2 YSYEKL. With V trimmed by 4 bases and J by 5 bases, 19 bases remained unmatched. The CDR3 extends over 19 amino acids. The CDR3 is CASSRLGGGQVLGDQPQHF. CDR3 sequence (DNA): TGCGCCAGCAGCCGGTTGGGTGGGGGACAGGTTCTCGGGGATCAGCCCCAGCATTTT.